This TCR beta chain was found in a study of a mutant IDH1 vaccine in newly diagnosed glioma. Regarding the study as a whole: Immune responses induced by vaccination arose in about 93% of the patients.

The CDR3 loop spans 14 amino acids. The germline V gene has CDR1 MNHEY and CDR2 SVGAGI. V was pared by 7 bases and J by 0 bases, with 12 bases between. Concerning this clone itself: Its antigen is unidentified.

Stated time point: week 5, during vaccination. All doses held 300 ug of mutant IDH1 20-mer peptide, with topical imiquimod. Sequencing was performed with immunoSEQ multiplex PCR; in TCRdb, only in-frame clones are kept and a portion is missing. This table holds 25,000 to 35,000 clones, roughly nine tenths found once. The rearrangement uses TRBV6-5 and TRBJ2-5; no firm D call. The sequence came from a man aged 18-30 years with glioma. The sequencing used PBMCs, collected from a glioma patient whose treatment included an IDH1 peptide vaccine. The CDR3 DNA reads TGTGCCAGCACCAACCTGGGGTACCAAGAGACCCAGTACTTC. This sequence encodes CASTNLGYQETQYF.